The source of this TCR beta chain is a study of cytomegalovirus exposure and HLA in healthy donors. Study details: The roughly 110 validation repertoires were reported in a later analysis to have been generated on the same platform as the approximately 700 first-cohort repertoires. Study observations and caveats: The study designated 160 or so TCR beta chains cytomegalovirus-associated. Specificity for CMV antigens was confirmed in vitro for three of the CMV-associated chains.

From the 120-subject validation cohort, which was separate from the approximately 700-subject first cohort, the donors were drawn. Germline V gives CDR1 SQVTM, CDR2 ANQGSEA. The V gene end was trimmed by 7 bases and the J gene end by 3 bases; junction bases not matched to a gene: 9. The CDR3 is 14 amino acids. This clone was recorded many times. Its antigen remains unknown. Sequencing was performed with immunoSEQ multiplex PCR; in TCRdb, only in-frame clones are kept and a portion is missing. The sample shows some 140,000 clones, 70% to 85% of them seen only once. The genes are TRBV29-1 and TRBJ1-1; 9 bases align to TRBD1. The sequence was collected from a man aged 30-40 years in good health and CMV-seropositive. Sequencing was performed on PBMCs. CDR3 nucleotides: TGCAGCGCTGCTCGGGACAGGGATTACACTGAAGCTTTCTTT. Translated, it gives CSAARDRDYTEAFF.